Listed below are T cell receptor beta chains from one sample, sequenced in a study of cytomegalovirus exposure and HLA in healthy donors. Assay used: immunoSEQ multiplex PCR; TCRdb lists only in-frame clones, some missing. This sample has 150,000 to 200,000 clones, with around 85% found just once. The sample consisted of PBMCs. The receptor set was obtained from a man aged 35-49 years in good health and CMV-seropositive. Both conserved end residues are part of each CDR3. Fields, in order: clone size, D gene, V gene, J gene, CDR3 protein, CDR3 DNA. The D gene is left open where the match is weak. Rows may omit the clone size; those that give it use once, few, many or a size class.

clone size: -; D gene: -; V gene: TRBV6-5; J gene: TRBJ1-2; CDR3 protein: CASSSGDGYTF; CDR3 DNA: TGTGCCAGCAGTTCAGGGGATGGCTACACCTTC
clone size: -; D gene: -; V gene: TRBV7-2; J gene: TRBJ2-7; CDR3 protein: CASSLEGSDSYEQYF; CDR3 DNA: TGTGCCAGCAGCTTAGAGGGTTCCGACAGCTACGAGCAGTACTTC
clone size: -; D gene: TRBD1; V gene: TRBV30; J gene: TRBJ2-7; CDR3 protein: CAWIPGTAAYEQYF; CDR3 DNA: TGTGCCTGGATTCCGGGGACAGCGGCCTACGAGCAGTACTTC
clone size: -; D gene: TRBD1; V gene: TRBV5-6; J gene: TRBJ1-2; CDR3 protein: CASGQGGYGYTF; CDR3 DNA: TGTGCCAGCGGACAGGGGGGGTATGGCTACACCTTC
clone size: -; D gene: TRBD2; V gene: TRBV4-3; J gene: TRBJ2-1; CDR3 protein: CASSQEVLAGDNEQFF; CDR3 DNA: TGCGCCAGCAGCCAAGAGGTACTAGCGGGGGATAATGAGCAGTTCTTC
clone size: -; D gene: -; V gene: TRBV25-1; J gene: TRBJ1-3; CDR3 protein: CASSEYYRDAGNTIYF; CDR3 DNA: TGTGCCAGCAGTGAATATTACAGGGACGCTGGAAACACCATATATTTT
clone size: -; D gene: -; V gene: TRBV5-4; J gene: TRBJ2-3; CDR3 protein: CASSQPEWGGTDTQYF; CDR3 DNA: TGTGCCAGCAGCCAGCCGGAGTGGGGAGGAACAGATACGCAGTATTTT
clone size: -; D gene: -; V gene: TRBV7-2; J gene: TRBJ2-7; CDR3 protein: CASSLIVAREQYF; CDR3 DNA: TGTGCCAGCAGCTTAATCGTTGCGCGGGAGCAGTACTTC
clone size: -; D gene: -; V gene: TRBV15; J gene: TRBJ2-3; CDR3 protein: CATSREIYTDTQYF; CDR3 DNA: TGTGCCACCAGCAGAGAAATCTACACAGATACGCAGTATTTT
clone size: -; D gene: -; V gene: TRBV6-4; J gene: TRBJ2-2; CDR3 protein: CASSSQRTGELFF; CDR3 DNA: TGTGCCAGCAGCTCCCAGAGGACCGGGGAGCTGTTTTTT
clone size: -; D gene: -; V gene: TRBV30; J gene: TRBJ2-5; CDR3 protein: CAWNGGGGETQYF; CDR3 DNA: TGTGCCTGGAATGGAGGGGGGGGAGAGACCCAGTACTTC
clone size: -; D gene: -; V gene: TRBV9; J gene: TRBJ2-1; CDR3 protein: CASNSQSGHYEQFF; CDR3 DNA: TGTGCCAGCAACTCACAATCGGGACACTATGAGCAGTTCTTC
clone size: -; D gene: -; V gene: TRBV18; J gene: TRBJ2-3; CDR3 protein: CASSPGGQPDTQYF; CDR3 DNA: TGTGCCAGCTCACCGGGGGGGCAGCCAGATACGCAGTATTTT
clone size: once; D gene: TRBD2; V gene: TRBV4-2; J gene: TRBJ2-1; CDR3 protein: CASSQELAGGPMGEQFF; CDR3 DNA: TGTGCCAGCAGCCAAGAGCTAGCGGGGGGGCCTATGGGTGAGCAGTTCTTC
clone size: -; D gene: TRBD1; V gene: TRBV7-9; J gene: TRBJ2-7; CDR3 protein: CASSFSGTGAYEQYF; CDR3 DNA: TGTGCCAGCAGCTTTTCCGGGACAGGGGCCTACGAGCAGTACTTC
clone size: few; D gene: -; V gene: TRBV21-1; J gene: TRBJ1-3; CDR3 protein: CASSMGGSHSGNTIYF; CDR3 DNA: TGTGCCAGCAGCATGGGAGGGAGTCACTCTGGAAACACCATATATTTT
clone size: -; D gene: -; V gene: TRBV6-6; J gene: TRBJ2-5; CDR3 protein: CASRSGETQYF; CDR3 DNA: TGTGCCAGCAGAAGCGGTGAGACCCAGTACTTC
clone size: -; D gene: TRBD1; V gene: TRBV6-6; J gene: TRBJ1-2; CDR3 protein: CASSYPGQGVYGYTF; CDR3 DNA: TGTGCCAGCAGTTACCCGGGACAGGGGGTCTATGGCTACACCTTC
clone size: -; D gene: TRBD1; V gene: TRBV6-1; J gene: TRBJ2-7; CDR3 protein: CASSEGGQRSYEQYF; CDR3 DNA: TGTGCCAGCAGTGAAGGGGGACAGAGGTCCTACGAGCAGTACTTC
clone size: -; D gene: TRBD1; V gene: TRBV27; J gene: TRBJ2-7; CDR3 protein: CASSLTGSDYEQYF; CDR3 DNA: TGTGCCAGCAGTTTGACAGGGTCTGACTACGAGCAGTACTTC
clone size: once; D gene: -; V gene: TRBV7-3; J gene: TRBJ2-5; CDR3 protein: CASSLRLAAQETQYF; CDR3 DNA: TGTGCCAGCAGCTTAAGATTAGCGGCACAAGAGACCCAGTACTTC
clone size: -; D gene: TRBD1; V gene: TRBV14; J gene: TRBJ2-5; CDR3 protein: CASSQTGSGHQETQYF; CDR3 DNA: TGTGCCAGCAGCCAGACAGGGTCGGGACACCAAGAGACCCAGTACTTC
clone size: few; D gene: -; V gene: TRBV11-2; J gene: TRBJ1-4; CDR3 protein: CASSFRTREDEKLFF; CDR3 DNA: TGTGCCAGCAGCTTCCGCACTCGAGAGGATGAAAAACTGTTTTTT
clone size: -; D gene: TRBD1; V gene: TRBV5-6; J gene: TRBJ1-6; CDR3 protein: CASSTHLQGRASNSPLHF; CDR3 DNA: TGTGCCAGCAGCACTCATTTACAGGGGCGGGCGAGTAATTCACCCCTCCACTTT